Following are 5 T cell receptor beta chains from one sample sequenced in a study of shared clonotypes between healthy human individuals. The method was immunoSEQ multiplex PCR; TCRdb's version includes in-frame clones alone and lacks a portion of them. The table shows around 1.4 million clones, with approximately 98.5% occurring only once. The sequencing input was naive CD4+ T cells sorted from blood. This sample's subset: CD45RA+ positively selected. The receptors originated from a man aged 25 to 40 in good health.

The chain has TRBV29-1 and TRBJ2-1; TRBD1 matches at 7 bases. This CDR3 has 12 residues. With V trimmed by 7 bases and J by 3 bases, 3 bases remained unmatched. CDR1 is SQVTM and CDR2 is ANQGSEA in the germline V gene. CDR3 region: CSAGQSYNEQFF. The CDR3 region has the DNA TGCAGCGCGGGACAGAGCTACAATGAGCAGTTCTTC.

The rearrangement joins TRBV7-8 to TRBJ2-2, with 9 positions matching TRBD2. CDR1 and CDR2 from the germline V gene are SGHVS and FQNEAQ. Germline trimming cut 5 bases from V and 6 bases from J; bases unmatched to any gene: 16. CDR3 length: 18 amino acids. DNA for the CDR3: TGTGCCAGCAGCGGGACCCTCGTCGGTAGCGGGAGCCCCGGGGAGCTGTTTTTT. It is translated as CASSGTLVGSGSPGELFF.

Only one count was recorded for this clone. The chain has TRBV29-1 and TRBJ1-4; possibly TRBD1 for D (6 bases). Germline values: CDR1 SQVTM, CDR2 ANQGSEA. The V gene lost 4 bases and the J gene lost 1 base, with 7 bases spanning the gap. The CDR3 spans 13 residues. CDR3 in amino acids: CSVVGGTNEKLFF. CDR3 DNA sequence: TGCAGCGTTGTAGGGGGAACTAATGAAAAACTGTTTTTT.

The chain employs TRBV5-5 and TRBJ2-5, with TRBD1 as a possible D gene (6 bases). This CDR3 comprises 13 residues. Germline lookup yields CDR1 SGHKS and CDR2 YYEKEE (reference sequence). V was clipped by 5 bases and J by 1 base, with 9 bases between them. The CDR3 protein is CASSRDIQETQYF. CDR3 nucleotide sequence: TGTGCCAGCAGTCGGGACATCCAAGAGACCCAGTACTTC.

This clone was detected only once. The gene calls are TRBV5-1 and TRBJ2-2; 11 bases map to TRBD2. Germline CDR1 reads SGHRS; CDR2 reads YFSETQ. Losses at the gene ends were 3 bases for V and 10 bases for J; bases not matched to a gene: 8. The CDR3 loop spans 15 amino acids. DNA of the CDR3: TGCGCCAGCAGCTCCCCTGGGACTAGCGGTGAGGAGCTGTTTTTT. Protein product: CASSSPGTSGEELFF.